One sample yielded the 5 T cell receptor beta chains listed below, sequenced in a study of cytomegalovirus exposure and HLA in healthy donors. Primers: 60 Vbeta forward and 13 Jbeta reverse. Clones were read by immunoSEQ multiplex PCR, and TCRdb kept only the in-frame ones, dropping some. The data contain 150,000 or so clones, 70% to 80% of them singletons. Sequencing was carried out using PBMCs. All receptors come from a man aged 35 to 55 in good health and CMV-seropositive.

This clone was picked up one time. This chain uses TRBV11-2 with TRBJ2-1; 8 nucleotides agree with TRBD2. The CDR3 totals 15 residues. The germline CDR1 and CDR2 sequences are SGHAT and FQNNGV. With 0 bases clipped from V and 5 bases from J, the junction kept 3 bases outside the gene matches. CDR3 DNA: TGTGCCAGCAGCTTAGAACTAGCGGATAACAATGAGCAGTTCTTC. This sequence encodes CASSLELADNNEQFF.

The chain recombines TRBV5-4 with TRBJ2-5; 8 nucleotides line up with TRBD1. Germline V CDR1 and CDR2: SGHNT, YYREEE (reference sequence). The CDR3 runs 15 residues. The V gene end was trimmed by 2 bases and the J gene end by 3 bases; junction bases not matched to a gene: 6. Written as DNA, the CDR3 is TGTGCCAGCAGCTTTCAGGGGGCGCTGGAAGAGACCCAGTACTTC. The encoded protein is CASSFQGALEETQYF.

Concerning this clone: At one end the junction does not follow the germline gene, possibly because of a read error. The chain couples TRBV5-4 to TRBJ2-6; a weak D match, TRBD1 (5 bases). Germline V lookup: CDR1 SGHNT, CDR2 YYREEE (reference sequence). The CDR3 covers 15 residues. This CDR3 is CASSQASSGANGLTF. The CDR3 DNA sequence: TGTGCCAGCAGCCAAGCGTCCTCTGGGGCCAACGGCCTGACTTTC.

The chain couples TRBV7-9 to TRBJ2-1; D not resolved. V was clipped by 2 bases and J by 5 bases, with 13 bases between them. The length of the CDR3 is 15 residues. Germline V CDR1 and CDR2: SEHNR, FQNEAQ (reference sequence). This CDR3 reads CASSLTAETHNEQFF. The DNA for the CDR3 is TGTGCCAGCAGCTTAACGGCGGAAACACACAATGAGCAGTTCTTC.

The chain employs TRBV29-1 and TRBJ1-3; 7 bases match TRBD1. V trimming: 1 base; J trimming: 8 bases; junction bases outside the gene matches: 8. Germline assignment: CDR1 SQVTM and CDR2 ANQGSEA. The CDR3 contains 14 residues. The CDR3 nucleotides are TGCAGCGTTGAAGGGAGACAGGGTTTGGACACCATATATTTT. It yields the protein CSVEGRQGLDTIYF.